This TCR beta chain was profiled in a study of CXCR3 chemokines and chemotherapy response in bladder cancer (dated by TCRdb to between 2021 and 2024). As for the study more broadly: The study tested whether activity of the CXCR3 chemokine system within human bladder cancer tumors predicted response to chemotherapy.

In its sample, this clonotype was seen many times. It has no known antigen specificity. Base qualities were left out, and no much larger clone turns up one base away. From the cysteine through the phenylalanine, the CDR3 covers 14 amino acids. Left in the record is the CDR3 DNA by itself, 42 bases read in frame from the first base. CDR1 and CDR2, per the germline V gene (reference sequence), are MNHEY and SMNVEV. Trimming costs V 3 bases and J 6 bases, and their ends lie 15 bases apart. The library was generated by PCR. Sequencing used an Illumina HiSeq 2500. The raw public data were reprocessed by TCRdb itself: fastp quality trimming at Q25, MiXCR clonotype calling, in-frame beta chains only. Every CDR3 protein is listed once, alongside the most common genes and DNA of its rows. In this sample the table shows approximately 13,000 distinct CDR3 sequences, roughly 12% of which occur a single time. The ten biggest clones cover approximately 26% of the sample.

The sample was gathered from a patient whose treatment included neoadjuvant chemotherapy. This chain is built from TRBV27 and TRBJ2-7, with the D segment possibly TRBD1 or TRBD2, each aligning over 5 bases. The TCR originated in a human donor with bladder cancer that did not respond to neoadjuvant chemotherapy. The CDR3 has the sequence CASSLWGRGPEQYF. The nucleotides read TGTGCCAGCAGTTTGTGGGGACGGGGCCCCGAGCAGTACTTC.